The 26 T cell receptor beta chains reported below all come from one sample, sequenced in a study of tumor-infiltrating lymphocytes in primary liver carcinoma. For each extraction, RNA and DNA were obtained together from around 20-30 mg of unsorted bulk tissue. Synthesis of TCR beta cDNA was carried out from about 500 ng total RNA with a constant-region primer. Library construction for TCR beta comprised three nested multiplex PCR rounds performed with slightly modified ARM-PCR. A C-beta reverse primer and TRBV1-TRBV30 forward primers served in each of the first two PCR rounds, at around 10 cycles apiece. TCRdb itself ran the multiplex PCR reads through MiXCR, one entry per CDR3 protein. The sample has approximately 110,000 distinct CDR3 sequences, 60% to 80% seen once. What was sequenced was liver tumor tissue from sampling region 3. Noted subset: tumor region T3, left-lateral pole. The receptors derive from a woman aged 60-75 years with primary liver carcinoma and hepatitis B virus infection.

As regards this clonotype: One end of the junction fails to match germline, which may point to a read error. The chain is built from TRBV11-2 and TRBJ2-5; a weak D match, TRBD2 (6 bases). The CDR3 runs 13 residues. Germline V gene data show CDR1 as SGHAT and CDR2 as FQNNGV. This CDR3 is CDSSFQGGETQYF. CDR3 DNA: TGTGACAGCAGCTTTCAGGGAGGAGAGACCCAGTACTTC.

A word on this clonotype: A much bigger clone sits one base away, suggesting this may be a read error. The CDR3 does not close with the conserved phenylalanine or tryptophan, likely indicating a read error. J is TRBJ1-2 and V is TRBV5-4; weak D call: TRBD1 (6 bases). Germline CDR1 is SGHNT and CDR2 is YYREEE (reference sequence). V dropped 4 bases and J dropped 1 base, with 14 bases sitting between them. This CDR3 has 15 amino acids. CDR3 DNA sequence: TGTGCCAGCAGCATGGGGGCGGGACTTAACTATGGCTACACCTCC. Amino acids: CASSMGAGLNYGYTS.

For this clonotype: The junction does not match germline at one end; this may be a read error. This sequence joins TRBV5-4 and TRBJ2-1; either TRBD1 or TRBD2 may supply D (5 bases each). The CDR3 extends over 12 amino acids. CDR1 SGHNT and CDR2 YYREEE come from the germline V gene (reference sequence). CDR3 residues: CANSGGGNEQFF. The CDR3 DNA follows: TGTGCCAACAGCGGTGGGGGTAATGAGCAGTTCTTC.

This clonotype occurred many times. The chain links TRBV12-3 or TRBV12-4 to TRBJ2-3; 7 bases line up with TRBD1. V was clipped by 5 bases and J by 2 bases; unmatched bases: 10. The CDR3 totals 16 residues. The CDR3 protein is CASSPGDRIYTDTQYF. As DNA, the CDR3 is TGTGCCAGCAGTCCAGGGGACAGAATCTACACAGATACGCAGTATTTT.

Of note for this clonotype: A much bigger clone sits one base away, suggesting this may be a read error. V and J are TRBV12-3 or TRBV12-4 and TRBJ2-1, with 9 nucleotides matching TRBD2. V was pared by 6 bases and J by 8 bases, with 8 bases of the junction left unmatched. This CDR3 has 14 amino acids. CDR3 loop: CASSIAGEYDEQFF. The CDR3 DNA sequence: TGTGCCAGCAGCATAGCGGGAGAGTATGATGAGCAGTTCTTC.

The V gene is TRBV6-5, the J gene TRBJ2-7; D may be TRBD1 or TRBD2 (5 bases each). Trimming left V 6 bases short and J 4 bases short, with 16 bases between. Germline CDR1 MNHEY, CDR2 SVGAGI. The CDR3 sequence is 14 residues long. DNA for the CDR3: TGTGCCAGCAGCTCTGGTGGGACGCCTTACGAGCAGTACTTC. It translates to CASSSGGTPYEQYF.

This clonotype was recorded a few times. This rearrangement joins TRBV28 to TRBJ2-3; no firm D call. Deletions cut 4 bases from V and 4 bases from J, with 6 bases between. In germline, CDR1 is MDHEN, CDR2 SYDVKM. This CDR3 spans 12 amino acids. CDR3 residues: CASSSNSDTQYF. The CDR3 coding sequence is TGTGCCAGCAGTTCAAATTCAGATACGCAGTATTTT.

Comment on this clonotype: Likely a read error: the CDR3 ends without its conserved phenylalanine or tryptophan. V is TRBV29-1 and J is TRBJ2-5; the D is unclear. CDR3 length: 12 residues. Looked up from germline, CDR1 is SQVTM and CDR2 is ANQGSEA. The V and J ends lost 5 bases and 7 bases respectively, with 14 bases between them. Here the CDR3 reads CSVFMDHGTQYC. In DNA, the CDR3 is TGCAGCGTTTTCATGGACCATGGGACCCAGTACTGC.

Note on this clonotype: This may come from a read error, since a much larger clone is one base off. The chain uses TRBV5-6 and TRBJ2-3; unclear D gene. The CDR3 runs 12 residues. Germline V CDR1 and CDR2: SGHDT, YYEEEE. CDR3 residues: CASNLARSTQYF. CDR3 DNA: TGTGCCAGCAACTTGGCCCGGTCTACGCAGTATTTT.

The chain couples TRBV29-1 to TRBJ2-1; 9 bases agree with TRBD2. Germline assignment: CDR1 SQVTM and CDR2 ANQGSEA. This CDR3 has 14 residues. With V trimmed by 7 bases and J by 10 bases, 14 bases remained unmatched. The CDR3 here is CSDGLAGWFNEQFF. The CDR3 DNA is TGCAGCGATGGTCTAGCGGGATGGTTCAACGAGCAGTTCTTC.

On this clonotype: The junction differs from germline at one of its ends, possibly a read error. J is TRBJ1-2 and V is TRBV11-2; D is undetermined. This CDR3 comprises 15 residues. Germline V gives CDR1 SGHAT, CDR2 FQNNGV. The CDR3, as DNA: TGTGCCACCAGCTTAGATCCGGGAGCAATCTGTGGCTACACCTTT. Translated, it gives CATSLDPGAICGYTF.

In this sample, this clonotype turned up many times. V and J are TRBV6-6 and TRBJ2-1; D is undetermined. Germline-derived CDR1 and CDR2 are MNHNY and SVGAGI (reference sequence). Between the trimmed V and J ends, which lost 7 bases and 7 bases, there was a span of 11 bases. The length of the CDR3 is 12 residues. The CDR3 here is CASKGSTNEQFF. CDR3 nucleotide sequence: TGTGCCAGCAAGGGTTCCACGAATGAGCAGTTCTTC.

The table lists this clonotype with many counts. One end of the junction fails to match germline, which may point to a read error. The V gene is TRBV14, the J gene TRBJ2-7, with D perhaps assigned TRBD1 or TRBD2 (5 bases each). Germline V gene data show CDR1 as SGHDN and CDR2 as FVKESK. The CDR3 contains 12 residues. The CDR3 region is CASSQDSRDLEF. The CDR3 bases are TGTGCCAGCAGCCAAGATAGTCGGGACCTTGAATTC.

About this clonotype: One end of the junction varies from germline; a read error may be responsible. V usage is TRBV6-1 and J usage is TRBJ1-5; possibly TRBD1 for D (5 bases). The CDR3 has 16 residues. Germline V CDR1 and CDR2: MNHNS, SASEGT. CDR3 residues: CVSSVLHTGINQPQHF. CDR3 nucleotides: TGTGTCAGCAGTGTTTTGCATACAGGAATCAATCAGCCCCAGCATTTT.

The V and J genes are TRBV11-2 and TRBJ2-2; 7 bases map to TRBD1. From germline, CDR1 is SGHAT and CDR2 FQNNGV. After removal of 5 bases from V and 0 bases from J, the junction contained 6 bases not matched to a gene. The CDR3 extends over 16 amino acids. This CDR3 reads CASSLSGGSNTGELFF. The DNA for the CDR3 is TGTGCCAGCAGCCTATCAGGGGGATCGAACACCGGGGAGCTGTTTTTT.

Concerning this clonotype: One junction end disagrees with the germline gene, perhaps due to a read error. CDR3 sequence (DNA): TGTGCCAGCAGCATCCTGGACTCCTACTACGGGCAGTACTTC. Translating gives CASSILDSYYGQYF. This chain connects TRBV6-1 to TRBJ2-7; possibly TRBD2 for D (5 bases). Germline CDR1 and CDR2: MNHNS and SASEGT. CDR3 size: 14 residues.

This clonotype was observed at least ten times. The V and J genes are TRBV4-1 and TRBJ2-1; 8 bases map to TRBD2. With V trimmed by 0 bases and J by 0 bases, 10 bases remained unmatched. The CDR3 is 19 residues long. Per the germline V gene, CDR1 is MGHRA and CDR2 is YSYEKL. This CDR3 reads CASSQDQRGGRLSYNEQFF. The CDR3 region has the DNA TGCGCCAGCAGCCAAGATCAACGGGGCGGGAGGCTCTCCTACAATGAGCAGTTCTTC.

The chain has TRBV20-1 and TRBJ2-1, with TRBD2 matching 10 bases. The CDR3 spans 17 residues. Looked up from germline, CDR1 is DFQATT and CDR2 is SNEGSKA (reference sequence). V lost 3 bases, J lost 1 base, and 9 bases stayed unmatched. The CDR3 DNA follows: TGCAGTGCTAGTCTAGCGGGAGCGGGGGGTTCCTACAATGAGCAGTTCTTC. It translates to CSASLAGAGGSYNEQFF.

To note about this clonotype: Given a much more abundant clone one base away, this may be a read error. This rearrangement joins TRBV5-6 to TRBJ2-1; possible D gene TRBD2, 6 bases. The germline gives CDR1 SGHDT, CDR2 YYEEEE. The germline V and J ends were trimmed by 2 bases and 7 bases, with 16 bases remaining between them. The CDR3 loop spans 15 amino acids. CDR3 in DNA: TGTGCCAGCAGCTTAGGTTTGAGTAGCGGAAATGAGCAGTTCTTC. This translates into CASSLGLSSGNEQFF.

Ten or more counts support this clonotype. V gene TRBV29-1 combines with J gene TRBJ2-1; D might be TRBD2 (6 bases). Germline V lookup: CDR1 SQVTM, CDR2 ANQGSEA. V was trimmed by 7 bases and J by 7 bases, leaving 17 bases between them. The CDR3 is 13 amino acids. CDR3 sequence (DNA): TGCAGCGCCCCAAGGGGTGGGGGGAATGAGCAGTTCTTC. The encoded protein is CSAPRGGGNEQFF.

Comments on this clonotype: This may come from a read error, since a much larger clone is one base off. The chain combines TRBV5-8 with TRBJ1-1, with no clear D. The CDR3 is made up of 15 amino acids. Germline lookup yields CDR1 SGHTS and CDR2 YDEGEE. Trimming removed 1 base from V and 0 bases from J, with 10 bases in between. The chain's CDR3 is CASSLLRTMNTEAFF. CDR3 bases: TGTGCCAGCAGCTTGCTTCGGACTATGAACACTGAAGCTTTCTTT.

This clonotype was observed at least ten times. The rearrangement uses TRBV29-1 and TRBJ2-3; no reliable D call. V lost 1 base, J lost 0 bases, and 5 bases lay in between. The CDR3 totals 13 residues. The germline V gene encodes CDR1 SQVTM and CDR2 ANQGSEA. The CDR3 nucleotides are TGCAGCGTTGAAGGTGGTAGCACAGATACGCAGTATTTT. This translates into CSVEGGSTDTQYF.

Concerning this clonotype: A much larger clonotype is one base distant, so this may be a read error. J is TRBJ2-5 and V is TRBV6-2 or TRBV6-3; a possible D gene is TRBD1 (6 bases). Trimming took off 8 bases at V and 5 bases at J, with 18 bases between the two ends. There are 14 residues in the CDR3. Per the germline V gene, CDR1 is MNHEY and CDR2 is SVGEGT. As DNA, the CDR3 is TGTGCCAGCGGACTCTTAGGGGGAGCGGAGACCCAGTACTTC. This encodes CASGLLGGAETQYF.

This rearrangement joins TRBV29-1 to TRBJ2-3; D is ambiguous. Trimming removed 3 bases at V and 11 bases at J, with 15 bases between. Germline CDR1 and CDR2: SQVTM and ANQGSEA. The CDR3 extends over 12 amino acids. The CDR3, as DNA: TGCAGCGTTGACGGTGAAGCAGATGTGCAGTATTTT. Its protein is CSVDGEADVQYF.

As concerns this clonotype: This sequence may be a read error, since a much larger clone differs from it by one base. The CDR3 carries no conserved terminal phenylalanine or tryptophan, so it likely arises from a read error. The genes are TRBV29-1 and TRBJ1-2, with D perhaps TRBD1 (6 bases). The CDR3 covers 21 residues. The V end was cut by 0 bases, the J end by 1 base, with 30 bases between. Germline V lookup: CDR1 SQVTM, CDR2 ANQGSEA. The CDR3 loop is CSVEERFGGAGGFHLNYGYTS. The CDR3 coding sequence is TGCAGCGTTGAAGAGCGATTCGGGGGCGCGGGGGGTTTCCACCTTAACTATGGCTACACCTCC.

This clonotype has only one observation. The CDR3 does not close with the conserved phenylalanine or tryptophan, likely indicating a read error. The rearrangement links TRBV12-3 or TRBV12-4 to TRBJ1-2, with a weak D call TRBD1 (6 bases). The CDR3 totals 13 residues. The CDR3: CASNTGGGYGYTL. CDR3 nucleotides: TGCGCCAGCAACACTGGGGGCGGGTATGGCTACACCCTC.